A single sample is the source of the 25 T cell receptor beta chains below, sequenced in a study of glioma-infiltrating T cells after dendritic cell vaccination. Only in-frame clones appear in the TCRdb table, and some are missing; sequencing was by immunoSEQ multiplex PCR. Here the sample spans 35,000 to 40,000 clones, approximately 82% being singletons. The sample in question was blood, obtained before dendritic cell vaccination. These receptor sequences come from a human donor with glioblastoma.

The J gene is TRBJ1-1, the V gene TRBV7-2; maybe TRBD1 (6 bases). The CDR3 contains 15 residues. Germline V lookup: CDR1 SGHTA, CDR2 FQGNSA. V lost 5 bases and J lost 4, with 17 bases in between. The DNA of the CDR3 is TGTGCCAGCAGCCTACAGGTGACAGGTTTCACTGAAGCTTTCTTT. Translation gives CASSLQVTGFTEAFF.

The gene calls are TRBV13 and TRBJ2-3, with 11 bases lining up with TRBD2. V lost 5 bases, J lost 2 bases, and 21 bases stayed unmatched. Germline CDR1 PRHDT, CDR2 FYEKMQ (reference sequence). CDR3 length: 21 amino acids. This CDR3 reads CASSPGVVWSLAGGNTDTQYF. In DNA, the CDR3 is TGTGCCAGCAGCCCAGGAGTGGTTTGGTCTCTAGCGGGGGGAAACACAGATACGCAGTATTTT.

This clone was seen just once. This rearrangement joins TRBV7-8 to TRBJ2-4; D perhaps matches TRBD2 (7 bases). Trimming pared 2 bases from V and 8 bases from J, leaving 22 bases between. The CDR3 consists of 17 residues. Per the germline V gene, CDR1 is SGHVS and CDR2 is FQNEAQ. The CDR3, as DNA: TGTGCCAGCAGCTTACTTGGGGGGCGCCGGGGAGGGGACATTCAGTACTTC. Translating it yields CASSLLGGRRGGDIQYF.

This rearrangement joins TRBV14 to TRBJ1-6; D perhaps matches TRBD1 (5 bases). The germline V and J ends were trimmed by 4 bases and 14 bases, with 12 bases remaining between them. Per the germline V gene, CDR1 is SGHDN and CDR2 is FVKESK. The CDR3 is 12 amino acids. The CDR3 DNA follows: TGTGCCAGCAGCCCGTTCCCAGGGACCCTCCACTTT. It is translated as CASSPFPGTLHF.

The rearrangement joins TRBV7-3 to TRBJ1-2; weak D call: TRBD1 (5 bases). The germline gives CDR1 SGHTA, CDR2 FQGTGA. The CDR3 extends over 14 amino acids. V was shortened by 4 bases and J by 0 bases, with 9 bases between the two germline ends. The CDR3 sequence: CASSSTTANYGYTF. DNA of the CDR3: TGTGCCAGCAGCTCGACGACAGCTAACTATGGCTACACCTTC. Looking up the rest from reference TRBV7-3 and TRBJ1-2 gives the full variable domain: GAGVSQTPSNKVTEKGKYVELRCDPISGHTALYWYRQSLGQGPEFLIYFQGTGAADDSGLPNDRFFAVRPEGSVSTLKIQRTERGDSAVYLCASSSTTANYGYTFGSGTRLTVV.

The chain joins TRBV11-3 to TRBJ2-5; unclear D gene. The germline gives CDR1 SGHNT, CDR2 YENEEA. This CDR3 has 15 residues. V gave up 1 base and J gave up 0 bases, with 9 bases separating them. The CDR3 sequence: CASSLVRLDQETQYF. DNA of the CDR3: TGTGCCAGCAGCTTAGTTAGACTCGACCAAGAGACCCAGTACTTC.

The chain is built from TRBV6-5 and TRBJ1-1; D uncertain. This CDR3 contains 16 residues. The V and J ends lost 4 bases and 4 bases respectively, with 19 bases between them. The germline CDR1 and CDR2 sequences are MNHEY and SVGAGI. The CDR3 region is CASSSPVSGVFTEAFF. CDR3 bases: TGTGCCAGCAGTTCCCCGGTATCGGGTGTTTTCACTGAAGCTTTCTTT.

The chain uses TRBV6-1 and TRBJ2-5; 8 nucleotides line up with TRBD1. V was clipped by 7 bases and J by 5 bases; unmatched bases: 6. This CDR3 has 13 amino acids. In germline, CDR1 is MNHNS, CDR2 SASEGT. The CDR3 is CASTGGRSETQYF. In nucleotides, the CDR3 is TGTGCCAGCACAGGGGGCAGGAGTGAGACCCAGTACTTC.

Here the CDR3 DNA reads TGTGCCAGTAGTATAGCCCAGGGACTCACTGAAGCTTTCTTT. Amino acid sequence: CASSIAQGLTEAFF. The chain uses TRBV19 and TRBJ1-1; D possibly corresponds to TRBD1 (5 bases). The germline CDR1 and CDR2 sequences are LNHDA and SQIVND (reference sequence). CDR3 size: 14 residues. V was pared by 1 base and J by 4 bases, with 10 bases between.

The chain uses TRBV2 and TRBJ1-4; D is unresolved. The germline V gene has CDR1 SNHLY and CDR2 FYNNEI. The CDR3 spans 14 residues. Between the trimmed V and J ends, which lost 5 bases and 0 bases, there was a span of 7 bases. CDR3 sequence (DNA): TGTGCCAGCAGTAGACTCTCAACTAATGAAAAACTGTTTTTT. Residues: CASSRLSTNEKLFF.

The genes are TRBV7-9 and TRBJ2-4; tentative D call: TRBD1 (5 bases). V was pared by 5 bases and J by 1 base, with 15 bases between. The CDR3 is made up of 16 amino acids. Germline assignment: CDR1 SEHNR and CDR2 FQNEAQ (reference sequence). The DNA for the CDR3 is TGTGCCAGCAGCCCTCAGAGACAGTTGGCCAAAAACATTCAGTACTTC. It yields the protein CASSPQRQLAKNIQYF.

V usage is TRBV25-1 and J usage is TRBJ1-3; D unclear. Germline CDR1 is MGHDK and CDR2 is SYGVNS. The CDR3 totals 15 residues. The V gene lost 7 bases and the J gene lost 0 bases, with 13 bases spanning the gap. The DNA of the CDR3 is TGTGCCAGCACGACCGCGGGGAGCTCTGGAAACACCATATATTTT. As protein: CASTTAGSSGNTIYF.

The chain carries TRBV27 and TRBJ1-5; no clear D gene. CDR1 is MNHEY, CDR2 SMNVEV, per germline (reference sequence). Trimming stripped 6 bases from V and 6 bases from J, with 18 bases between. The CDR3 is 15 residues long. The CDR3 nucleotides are TGTGCCAGCAGCATCGAGGGTCGGTTGGGTCAGCCCCAGCATTTT. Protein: CASSIEGRLGQPQHF.

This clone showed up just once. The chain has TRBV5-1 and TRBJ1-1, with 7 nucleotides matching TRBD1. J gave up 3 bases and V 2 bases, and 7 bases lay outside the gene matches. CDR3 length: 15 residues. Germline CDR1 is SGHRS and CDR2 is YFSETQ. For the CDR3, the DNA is TGCGCCAGCAGCTTCAGACAGGGACGGGACACTGAAGCTTTCTTT. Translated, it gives CASSFRQGRDTEAFF.

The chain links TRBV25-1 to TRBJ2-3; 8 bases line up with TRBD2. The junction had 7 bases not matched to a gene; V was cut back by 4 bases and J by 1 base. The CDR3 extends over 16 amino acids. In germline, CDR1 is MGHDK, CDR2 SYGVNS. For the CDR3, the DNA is TGTGCCAGCAGTGGGACTGCGGGGGGCCGCACAGATACGCAGTATTTT. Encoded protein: CASSGTAGGRTDTQYF. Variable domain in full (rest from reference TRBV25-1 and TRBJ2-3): EADIYQTPRYLVIGTGKKITLECSQTMGHDKMYWYQQDPGMELHLIHYSYGVNSTEKGDLSSESTVSRIRTEHFPLTLESARPSHTSQYLCASSGTAGGRTDTQYFGPGTRLTVL.

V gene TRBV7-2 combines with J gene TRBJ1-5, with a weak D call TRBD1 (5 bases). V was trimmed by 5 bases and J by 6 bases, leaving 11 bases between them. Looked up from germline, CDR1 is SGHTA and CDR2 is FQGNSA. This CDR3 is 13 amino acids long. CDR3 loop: CASSRGTFQPQHF. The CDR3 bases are TGTGCCAGCAGCCGCGGGACTTTTCAGCCCCAGCATTTT.

CDR3 in amino acids: CASSLPLGGGRTEAFF. CDR3 in DNA: TGTGCCAGCAGCTTGCCCCTGGGGGGAGGACGCACTGAAGCTTTCTTT. V is TRBV7-2 and J is TRBJ1-1, with D possibly TRBD1 on 5 matching bases. V was trimmed by 3 bases and J by 4 bases, leaving 18 bases between them. The germline V gene encodes CDR1 SGHTA and CDR2 FQGNSA. The CDR3 spans 16 residues.

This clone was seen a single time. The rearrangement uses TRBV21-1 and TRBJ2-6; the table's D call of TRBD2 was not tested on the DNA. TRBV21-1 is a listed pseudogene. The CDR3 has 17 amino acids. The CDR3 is CASNLAVDSSGANVLTF. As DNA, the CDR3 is TGTGCCAGCAATCTGGCGGTCGATAGCTCTGGGGCCAACGTCCTGACTTTC.

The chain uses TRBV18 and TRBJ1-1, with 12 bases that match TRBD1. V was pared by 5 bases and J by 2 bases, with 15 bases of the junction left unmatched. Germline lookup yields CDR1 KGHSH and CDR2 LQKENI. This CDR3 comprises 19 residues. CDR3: CASSARGTGGVGGNTEAFF. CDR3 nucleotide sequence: TGTGCCAGCTCAGCTAGAGGGACAGGGGGCGTCGGCGGTAACACTGAAGCTTTCTTT.

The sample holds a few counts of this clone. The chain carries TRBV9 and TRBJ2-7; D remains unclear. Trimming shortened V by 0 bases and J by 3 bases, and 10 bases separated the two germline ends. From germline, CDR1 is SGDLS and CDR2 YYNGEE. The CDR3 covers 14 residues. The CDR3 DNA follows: TGTGCCAGCAGCGTAGGTGACAATAACTACGAGCAGTACTTC. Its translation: CASSVGDNNYEQYF.

CDR3 sequence reads: CASSPTGTNYGYTF. CDR3 sequence (DNA): TGTGCCAGCAGCCCGACAGGGACGAACTATGGCTACACCTTC. V is TRBV7-9 and J is TRBJ1-2, with 7 bases lining up with TRBD1. Trimming took 5 bases from V and 2 from J; bases not matched to a gene: 5. This CDR3 is built from 14 residues. Per the germline V gene, CDR1 is SEHNR and CDR2 is FQNEAQ (reference sequence).

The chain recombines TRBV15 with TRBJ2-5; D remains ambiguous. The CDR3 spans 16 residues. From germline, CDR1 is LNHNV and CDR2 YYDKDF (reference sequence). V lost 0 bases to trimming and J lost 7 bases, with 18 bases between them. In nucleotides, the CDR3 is TGTGCCACCAGCAGAGATCGTACTACCTCTCTGGGGACCCAGTACTTC. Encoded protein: CATSRDRTTSLGTQYF.

As DNA, the CDR3 is TGTGCCAGCAGCGTGGGGACTACGAACACTGAAGCTTTCTTT. Residues: CASSVGTTNTEAFF. This chain links TRBV9 with TRBJ1-1; tentatively, D is TRBD1 (5 bases). Germline CDR1 is SGDLS and CDR2 is YYNGEE. The CDR3 is 14 amino acids. Trimming cost V 2 bases and J 1 base, with 9 bases left between them.

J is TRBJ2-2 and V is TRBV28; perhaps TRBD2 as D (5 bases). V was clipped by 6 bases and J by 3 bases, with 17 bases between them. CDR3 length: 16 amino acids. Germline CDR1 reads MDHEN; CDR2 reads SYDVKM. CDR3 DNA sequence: TGTGCCAGCAGACCGAGGACTTTAGGGTACACCGGGGAGCTGTTTTTT. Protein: CASRPRTLGYTGELFF.

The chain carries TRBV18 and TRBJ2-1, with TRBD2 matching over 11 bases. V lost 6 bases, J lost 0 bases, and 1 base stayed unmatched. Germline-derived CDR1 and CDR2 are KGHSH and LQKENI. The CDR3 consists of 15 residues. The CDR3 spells CASSLAGGSYNEQFF. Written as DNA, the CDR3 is TGTGCCAGCTCTCTAGCGGGGGGCTCCTACAATGAGCAGTTCTTC. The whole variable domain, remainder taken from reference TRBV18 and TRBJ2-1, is NAGVMQNPRHLVRRRGQEARLRCSPMKGHSHVYWYRQLPEEGLKFMVYLQKENIIDESGMPKERFSAEFPKEGPSILRIQQVVRGDSAAYFCASSLAGGSYNEQFFGPGTRLTVL.